The 26 T cell receptor beta chains reported below all come from one sample, sequenced in a study of radiotherapy plus CTLA-4 blockade in lung cancer. Produced via immunoSEQ multiplex PCR; TCRdb's table is partial and in-frame only. The sample contains tens of thousands of clones, about 84% of which appear only once. Sample: peripheral blood, taken from a patient treated with radiotherapy plus ipilimumab. The source is a human donor with non-small cell lung cancer who had stable disease on radiotherapy plus ipilimumab.

The chain employs TRBV5-1 and TRBJ2-1; D gene uncertain. The germline V gene has CDR1 SGHRS and CDR2 YFSETQ. The CDR3 length is 16 residues. The V end was cut by 1 base, the J end by 5 bases, with 16 bases between. The CDR3, as DNA: TGCGCCAGCAGCTTGCGATCCAGCCCCCCCGACAATGAGCAGTTCTTC. Protein product: CASSLRSSPPDNEQFF.

A few counts support this clone. J is TRBJ2-7 and V is TRBV10-3, with unresolved D. Germline CDR1 and CDR2: ENHRY and SYGVKD. The CDR3 has 13 residues. V was trimmed by 4 bases and J by 6 bases, leaving 13 bases between them. The CDR3 protein is CAISGSSPSEQYF. Written as DNA, the CDR3 is TGTGCCATCAGTGGTTCGTCGCCTAGCGAGCAGTACTTC.

This clone showed up just once. The chain combines TRBV21-1 with TRBJ2-7; the table calls TRBD2, which could not be checked here. TRBV21-1 is termed a pseudogene. The CDR3 covers 18 residues. Written as DNA, the CDR3 is TGTGCCAGCAGCAAATATTTGGGACTAGTGTCCCCTGAGGACGAGCAGTACTTC. Protein: CASSKYLGLVSPEDEQYF.

The rearrangement joins TRBV7-2 to TRBJ1-1; a weak D match, TRBD1 (6 bases). Germline V gene data show CDR1 as SGHTA and CDR2 as FQGNSA. Trimming took 1 base from V and 5 from J, leaving 11 bases between them. The CDR3 is 14 residues long. Here the CDR3 reads CASSLDNRVTEAFF. The CDR3 coding sequence is TGTGCCAGCAGCTTAGACAACAGGGTGACTGAAGCTTTCTTT.

This chain uses TRBV28 with TRBJ1-5; TRBD1 is a possible D gene (6 bases). The CDR3 runs 13 residues. Per the germline V gene, CDR1 is MDHEN and CDR2 is SYDVKM. Trimming left V 7 bases short and J 3 bases short, with 10 bases between. In DNA form, the CDR3 reads TGTGCCAGCAAAAGGGGGAACAATCAGCCCCAGCATTTT. Its translation: CASKRGNNQPQHF.

The chain couples TRBV10-2 to TRBJ2-6, with 10 nucleotides matching TRBD2. CDR3 length equals 15 residues. V gave up 8 bases and J gave up 5 bases; unmatched junction bases: 6. Germline loops: CDR1 WSHSY, CDR2 SAAADI. DNA for the CDR3: TGCGCCAGCGGCGAGCGGGGGGGGAGGGCCAACGTCCTGACTTTC. It yields the protein CASGERGGRANVLTF.

V and J are TRBV5-1 and TRBJ1-1, with D perhaps TRBD1 (5 bases). V lost 2 bases to trimming and J lost 3 bases, with 11 bases between them. Germline V lookup: CDR1 SGHRS, CDR2 YFSETQ. This CDR3 has 14 residues. The CDR3 DNA sequence: TGCGCCAGCAGCTTTGGTAGCAGGGACACTGAAGCTTTCTTT. It encodes CASSFGSRDTEAFF. The full variable domain, in which reference TRBV5-1 and TRBJ1-1 provide the parts outside the CDR3, is KAGVTQTPRYLIKTRGQQVTLSCSPISGHRSVSWYQQTPGQGLQFLFEYFSETQRNKGNFPGRFSGRQFSNSRSEMNVSTLELGDSALYLCASSFGSRDTEAFFGQGTRLTVV.

V gene TRBV28 combines with J gene TRBJ2-4, with D possibly TRBD1 on 6 matching bases. V was pared by 3 bases and J by 3 bases, with 12 bases between. Germline CDR1 MDHEN, CDR2 SYDVKM. This CDR3 region has 15 residues. The CDR3 protein is CASSFTGLNKNIQYF. The CDR3 bases are TGTGCCAGCAGTTTTACAGGGTTGAACAAAAACATTCAGTACTTC.

The V and J genes are TRBV6-5 and TRBJ2-2, with TRBD1 identical over 10 bases. This CDR3 is 14 amino acids long. Trimming took 6 bases from V and 2 from J; bases not matched to a gene: 0. Germline CDR1 MNHEY, CDR2 SVGAGI. The CDR3 nucleotides are TGTGCCAGCAGGACAGGGGGCAACACCGGGGAGCTGTTTTTT. Its protein is CASRTGGNTGELFF.

This clone was observed a few times. The rearrangement uses TRBV18 and TRBJ2-2; the match to TRBD1 covers 12 bases. V dropped 3 bases and J dropped 8; count of bases not matched to a gene: 4. The CDR3 totals 15 residues. Per the germline V gene, CDR1 is KGHSH and CDR2 is LQKENI. The CDR3 region has the DNA TGTGCCAGCTCACCGGGACAGGGGGCTCGAGGGGAGCTGTTTTTT. Translated: CASSPGQGARGELFF.

This rearrangement joins TRBV2 to TRBJ2-1; D gene uncertain. This CDR3 region has 13 residues. Germline-derived CDR1 and CDR2 are SNHLY and FYNNEI. The V gene lost 2 bases and the J gene lost 3 bases, with 5 bases spanning the gap. CDR3 DNA: TGTGCCAGCAGTGAAACGTTCTACAATGAGCAGTTCTTC. Protein product: CASSETFYNEQFF.

This chain joins TRBV6-5 and TRBJ1-6; 7 bases agree with TRBD1. Germline V gives CDR1 MNHEY, CDR2 SVGAGI. Trimming cost V 6 bases and J 8 bases; bases outside gene matches: 10. CDR3 length: 15 residues. This chain's CDR3 is CASRPRDSNYSPLHF. The CDR3 DNA reads TGTGCCAGCAGACCCCGGGACAGTAATTATTCACCCCTCCACTTT.

The chain joins TRBV9 to TRBJ2-2; 9 bases are shared with TRBD2. Germline V gene data show CDR1 as SGDLS and CDR2 as YYNGEE. J gave up 5 bases and V 3 bases, and 11 bases lay outside the gene matches. The CDR3 is made up of 17 amino acids. The CDR3 bases are TGTGCCAGCAGCGCGACCTCCAGCGGGGGGTGGACCGGGGAGCTGTTTTTT. Protein product: CASSATSSGGWTGELFF.

The rearrangement uses TRBV12-5 and TRBJ2-1; 9 bases align to TRBD2. Germline CDR1 is LGHNT and CDR2 is FRNRAP. V dropped 6 bases and J dropped 9; count of bases not matched to a gene: 9. The CDR3 spans 14 residues. The CDR3 DNA follows: TGTGCTAGTGGCCGATTAGCGGGAGTGAGTGAGCAGTTCTTC. Its protein product is CASGRLAGVSEQFF.

This chain uses TRBV15 with TRBJ2-1, with no clear D. Trimming shortened V by 0 bases and J by 2 bases, and 11 bases separated the two germline ends. The length of the CDR3 is 16 residues. Germline values: CDR1 LNHNV, CDR2 YYDKDF (reference sequence). CDR3 bases: TGTGCCACCAGCAGAGAAGCCAGCGAACCCTACAATGAGCAGTTCTTC. Protein product: CATSREASEPYNEQFF.

This sequence joins TRBV5-1 and TRBJ1-1, with D tentatively TRBD1 (5 bases). Germline V gene data show CDR1 as SGHRS and CDR2 as YFSETQ. This CDR3 contains 13 residues. V was pared by 4 bases and J by 4 bases, with 11 bases between. This CDR3 reads CASSLRQGTEAFF. Here the CDR3 DNA reads TGCGCCAGCAGCCTGCGTCAGGGCACTGAAGCTTTCTTT.

The CDR3 DNA reads TGTGCCAGCAGTGAGACCAGGGTTGACTACGAGCAGTACTTC. Protein product: CASSETRVDYEQYF. The chain links TRBV6-5 to TRBJ2-7, with D tentatively TRBD1 (5 bases). V was cut by 5 bases and J by 3 bases, with 14 bases left in between. This CDR3 is 14 amino acids long. The germline gives CDR1 MNHEY, CDR2 SVGAGI.

The chain combines TRBV19 with TRBJ2-2; TRBD1 matches at 9 bases. Per the germline V gene, CDR1 is LNHDA and CDR2 is SQIVND (reference sequence). The CDR3 sequence is 15 residues long. The trim removed 9 bases at V and 5 bases at J, leaving 10 bases unmatched. CDR3 nucleotide sequence: TGTGCCAGCAAGTTACAGGGGGCAAGGACCGGGGAGCTGTTTTTT. Encoded protein: CASKLQGARTGELFF.

This rearrangement joins TRBV7-3 to TRBJ2-1, with TRBD2 matching 12 bases. Germline trimming cut 5 bases from V and 6 bases from J; bases unmatched to any gene: 8. CDR1 SGHTA and CDR2 FQGTGA come from the germline V gene. The CDR3 runs 16 residues. The CDR3 loop reads CASSQTWTSGVNEQFF. In DNA form, the CDR3 reads TGTGCCAGCAGCCAAACCTGGACTAGCGGGGTCAATGAGCAGTTCTTC.

The V call is TRBV7-3, the J call TRBJ2-3; 7 nucleotides match TRBD1. The CDR3 totals 15 residues. The germline V gene has CDR1 SGHTA and CDR2 FQGTGA. The ends lost 5 bases at V and 6 bases at J; junction bases unmatched: 11. The CDR3 coding sequence is TGTGCCAGCAGCCCCCAAGGGGGCGCGTTGGATACGCAGTATTTT. Protein product: CASSPQGGALDTQYF.

The gene calls are TRBV15 and TRBJ2-1, with D perhaps TRBD2 (6 bases). This CDR3 has 19 residues. CDR1 is LNHNV and CDR2 is YYDKDF in the germline V gene (reference sequence). V lost 2 bases to trimming and J lost 0 bases, with 20 bases between them. CDR3 coding DNA: TGTGCCACCAGCAGATGGTTTGAGGCTAGCGCAAGCTCCTACAATGAGCAGTTCTTC. Translation: CATSRWFEASASSYNEQFF. The whole variable domain, filled in from reference TRBV15 and TRBJ2-1, reads DAMVIQNPRYQVTQFGKPVTLSCSQTLNHNVMYWYQQKSSQAPKLLFHYYDKDFNNEADTPDNFQSRRPNTSFCFLDIRSPGLGDTAMYLCATSRWFEASASSYNEQFFGPGTRLTVL.

This chain uses TRBV11-2 with TRBJ1-1; perhaps TRBD1 as D (5 bases). Between the trimmed V and J ends, which lost 5 bases and 4 bases, there was a span of 14 bases. The CDR3 covers 14 residues. Germline lookup yields CDR1 SGHAT and CDR2 FQNNGV. The CDR3 loop is CASSPAVGGTEAFF. The CDR3 bases are TGTGCCAGCAGCCCCGCGGTCGGGGGCACTGAAGCTTTCTTT.

The V and J genes are TRBV5-1 and TRBJ2-3, with D possibly being TRBD1 (6 bases). Trimming shortened V by 4 bases and J by 2 bases, and 14 bases separated the two germline ends. The CDR3 is 15 residues long. Looked up from germline, CDR1 is SGHRS and CDR2 is YFSETQ. The CDR3 DNA reads as TGCGCCAGCAGCCAGAATTTGGGGGCCACAGATACGCAGTATTTT. The encoded protein is CASSQNLGATDTQYF.

V usage is TRBV1 and J usage is TRBJ2-1; no check of the table's D call, TRBD2, against the DNA was made. TRBV1 is described as a pseudogene. CDR3 length: 17 amino acids. The DNA of the CDR3 is TGCACCAGCAGCCAGGTTAGGCGTCGGGGATCCTACAATGAGCAGTTCTTC. It is translated as CTSSQVRRRGSYNEQFF.

This clone was counted between two and nine times. The chain carries TRBV9 and TRBJ1-1, with D perhaps matching TRBD1 (6 bases). This CDR3 spans 12 amino acids. V was trimmed by 4 bases and J by 9 bases, leaving 13 bases between them. CDR1 is SGDLS, CDR2 YYNGEE, per germline. The CDR3 bases are TGTGCCAGCAGCCCTGGGGGGCTTCAAGCTTTCTTT. This translates into CASSPGGLQAFF.

J is TRBJ2-2 and V is TRBV7-3, with 8 bases matching TRBD1. Germline V gene sequence: CDR1 SGHTA, CDR2 FQGTGA. With V trimmed by 1 base and J by 3 bases, 4 bases remained unmatched. The CDR3 runs 16 residues. CDR3 coding DNA: TGTGCCAGCAGCTTAAACTTCAGGGGGCACACCGGGGAGCTGTTTTTT. Translation: CASSLNFRGHTGELFF.